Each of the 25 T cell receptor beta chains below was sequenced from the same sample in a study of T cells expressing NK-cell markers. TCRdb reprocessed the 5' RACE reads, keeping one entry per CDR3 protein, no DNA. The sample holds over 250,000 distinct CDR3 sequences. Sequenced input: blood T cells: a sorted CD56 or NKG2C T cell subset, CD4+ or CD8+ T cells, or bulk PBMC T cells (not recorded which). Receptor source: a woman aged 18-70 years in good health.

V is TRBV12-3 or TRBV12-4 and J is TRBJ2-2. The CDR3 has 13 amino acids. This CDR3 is CASSPTGSRELFF.

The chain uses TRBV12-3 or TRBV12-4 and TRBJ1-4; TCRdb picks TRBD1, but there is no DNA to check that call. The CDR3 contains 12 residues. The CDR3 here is CASSGYRGKLFF.

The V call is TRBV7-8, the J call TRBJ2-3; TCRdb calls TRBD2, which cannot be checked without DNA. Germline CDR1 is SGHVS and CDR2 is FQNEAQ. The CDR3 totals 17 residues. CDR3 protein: CASSARTTSGAWDTQYF.

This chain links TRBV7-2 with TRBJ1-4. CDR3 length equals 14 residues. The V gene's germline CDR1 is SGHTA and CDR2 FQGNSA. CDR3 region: CASSFLSRNEKLFF. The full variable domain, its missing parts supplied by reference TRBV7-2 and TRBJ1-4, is GAGVSQSPSNKVTEKGKDVELRCDPISGHTALYWYRQSLGQGLEFLIYFQGNSAPDKSGLPSDRFSAERTGGSVSTLTIQRTQQEDSAVYLCASSFLSRNEKLFFGSGTQLSVL.

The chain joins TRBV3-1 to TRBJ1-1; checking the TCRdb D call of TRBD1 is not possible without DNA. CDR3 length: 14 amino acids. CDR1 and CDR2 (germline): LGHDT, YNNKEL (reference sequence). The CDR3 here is CASSQGGARTEAFF.

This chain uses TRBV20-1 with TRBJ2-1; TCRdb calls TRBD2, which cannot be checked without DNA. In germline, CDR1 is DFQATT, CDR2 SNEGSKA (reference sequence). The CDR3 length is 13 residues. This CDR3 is CSARGLAGNEQFF.

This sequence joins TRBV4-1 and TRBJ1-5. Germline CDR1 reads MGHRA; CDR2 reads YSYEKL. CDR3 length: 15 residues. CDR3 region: CASSPHGVGNQPQHF.

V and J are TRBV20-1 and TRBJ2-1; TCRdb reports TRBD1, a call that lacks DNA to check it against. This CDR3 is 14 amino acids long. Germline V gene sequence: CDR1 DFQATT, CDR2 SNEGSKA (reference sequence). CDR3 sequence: CSAQTTTGEEEQFF.

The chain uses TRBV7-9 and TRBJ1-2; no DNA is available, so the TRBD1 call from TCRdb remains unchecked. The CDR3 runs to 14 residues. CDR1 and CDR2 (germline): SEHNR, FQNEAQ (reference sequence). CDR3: CASSLVRDRGPHDF.

CDR3 amino acids: CASSSLRRVTDTQYF. V is TRBV28 and J is TRBJ2-3; lacking DNA, the TRBD2 call made by TCRdb goes unchecked. The CDR3 loop spans 15 amino acids. Germline V CDR1 and CDR2: MDHEN, SYDVKM.

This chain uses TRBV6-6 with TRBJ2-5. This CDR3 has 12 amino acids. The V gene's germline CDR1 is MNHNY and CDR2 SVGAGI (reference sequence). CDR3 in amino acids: CASSYPKETQYF.

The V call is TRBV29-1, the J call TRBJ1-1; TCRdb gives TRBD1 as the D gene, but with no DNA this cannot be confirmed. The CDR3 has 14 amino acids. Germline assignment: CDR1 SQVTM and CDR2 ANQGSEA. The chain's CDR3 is CSVGMRTGLTEAFF.

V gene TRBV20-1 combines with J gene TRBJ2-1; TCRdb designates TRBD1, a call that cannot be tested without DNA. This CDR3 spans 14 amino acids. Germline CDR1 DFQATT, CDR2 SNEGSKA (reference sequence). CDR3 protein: CSAKGQVFNDEQFF.

The CDR3 is CASRPGTSGAETQYF. V is TRBV12-3 or TRBV12-4 and J is TRBJ2-5; TCRdb proposes TRBD2, but this gene call is untestable without DNA. The CDR3 has 15 residues.

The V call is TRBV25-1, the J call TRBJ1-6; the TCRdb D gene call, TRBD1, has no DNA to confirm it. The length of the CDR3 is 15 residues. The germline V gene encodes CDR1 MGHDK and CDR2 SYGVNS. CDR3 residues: CASSEYRGDNSPLHF.

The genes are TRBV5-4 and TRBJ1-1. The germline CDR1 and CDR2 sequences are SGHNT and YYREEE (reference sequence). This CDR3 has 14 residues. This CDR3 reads CASGRDRLNTEAFF.

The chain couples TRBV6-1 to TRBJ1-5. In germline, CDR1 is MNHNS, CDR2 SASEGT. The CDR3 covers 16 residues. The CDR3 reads CASRGYRAGGNQPQHF.

The CDR3: CASLFGLGHREAFF. The gene calls are TRBV12-3 or TRBV12-4 and TRBJ1-1; no DNA is available, so the TRBD1 call from TCRdb remains unchecked. This CDR3 contains 14 residues.

The chain's CDR3 is CSAEGGGNTGELFF. This chain connects TRBV20-1 to TRBJ2-2; TCRdb selects TRBD1, and the lack of DNA leaves this call unchecked. In germline, CDR1 is DFQATT, CDR2 SNEGSKA (reference sequence). The CDR3 has 14 amino acids.

CDR3 loop: CASTSKGDGELHIPKETQYF. The chain links TRBV6-2 or TRBV6-3 to TRBJ2-5; without DNA, the TCRdb call of TRBD1 cannot be checked. Germline V CDR1 and CDR2: MNHEY, SVGEGT. The length of the CDR3 is 20 residues.

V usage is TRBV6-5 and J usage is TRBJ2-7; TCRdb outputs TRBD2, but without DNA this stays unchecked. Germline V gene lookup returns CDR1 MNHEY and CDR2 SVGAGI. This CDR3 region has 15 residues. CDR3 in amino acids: CASSYGSGRIYEQYF.

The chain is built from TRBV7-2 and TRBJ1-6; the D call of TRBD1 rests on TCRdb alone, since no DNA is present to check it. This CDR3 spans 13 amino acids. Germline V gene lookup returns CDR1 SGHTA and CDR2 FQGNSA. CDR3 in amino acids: CASSLGDRLPLHF.

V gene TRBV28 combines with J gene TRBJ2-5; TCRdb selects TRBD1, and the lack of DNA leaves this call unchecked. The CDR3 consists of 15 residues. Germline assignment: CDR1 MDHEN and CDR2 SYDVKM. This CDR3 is CASSHSGTGQETQYF.

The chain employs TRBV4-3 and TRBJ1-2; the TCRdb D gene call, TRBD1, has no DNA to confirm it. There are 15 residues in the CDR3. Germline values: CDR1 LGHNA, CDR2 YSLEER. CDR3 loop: CASSQESTGVYGYTF.

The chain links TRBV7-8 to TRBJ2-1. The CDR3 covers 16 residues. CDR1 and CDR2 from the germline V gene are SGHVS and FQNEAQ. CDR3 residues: CASSLAGGGSYNEQFF.